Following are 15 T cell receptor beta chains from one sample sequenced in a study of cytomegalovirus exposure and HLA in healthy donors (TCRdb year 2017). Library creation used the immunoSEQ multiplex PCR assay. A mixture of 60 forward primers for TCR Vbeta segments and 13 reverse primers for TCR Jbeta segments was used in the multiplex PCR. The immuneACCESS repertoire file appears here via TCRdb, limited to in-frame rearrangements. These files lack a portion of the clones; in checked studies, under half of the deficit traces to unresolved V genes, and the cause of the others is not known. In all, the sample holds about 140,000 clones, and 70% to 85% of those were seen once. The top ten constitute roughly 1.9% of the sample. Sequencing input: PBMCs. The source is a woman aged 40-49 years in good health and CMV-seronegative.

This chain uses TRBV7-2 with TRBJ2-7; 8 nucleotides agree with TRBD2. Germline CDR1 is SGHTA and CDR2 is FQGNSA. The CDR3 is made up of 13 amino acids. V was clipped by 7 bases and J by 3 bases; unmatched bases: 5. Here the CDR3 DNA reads TGTGCCAGCACCGTCAGCGGGAGCTACGAGCAGTACTTC. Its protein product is CASTVSGSYEQYF.

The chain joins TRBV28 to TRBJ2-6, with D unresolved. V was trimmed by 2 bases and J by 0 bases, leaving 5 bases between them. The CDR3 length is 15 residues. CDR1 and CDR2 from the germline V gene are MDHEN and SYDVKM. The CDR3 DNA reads TGTGCCAGCAGTTTAATGGCCTCTGGGGCCAACGTCCTGACTTTC. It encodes CASSLMASGANVLTF.

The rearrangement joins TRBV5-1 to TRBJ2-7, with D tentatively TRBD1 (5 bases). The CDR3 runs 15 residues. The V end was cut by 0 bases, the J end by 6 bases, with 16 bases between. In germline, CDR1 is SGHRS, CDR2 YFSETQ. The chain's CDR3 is CASSLAQGGSFEQYF. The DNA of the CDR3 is TGCGCCAGCAGCTTGGCCCAGGGTGGATCGTTCGAGCAGTACTTC.

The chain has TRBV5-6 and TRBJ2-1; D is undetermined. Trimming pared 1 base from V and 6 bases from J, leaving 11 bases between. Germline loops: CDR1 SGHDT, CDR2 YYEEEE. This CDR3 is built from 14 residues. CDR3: CASSLLGNPNEQFF. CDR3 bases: TGTGCCAGCAGCTTGTTGGGCAATCCCAATGAGCAGTTCTTC.

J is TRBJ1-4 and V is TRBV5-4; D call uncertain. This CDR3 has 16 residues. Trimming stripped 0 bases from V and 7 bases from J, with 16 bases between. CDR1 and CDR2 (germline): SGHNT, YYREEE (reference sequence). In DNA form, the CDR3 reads TGTGCCAGCAGCTTGGAGATGGGCGCTGGAGGTGAAAAACTGTTTTTT. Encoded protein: CASSLEMGAGGEKLFF.

The CDR3 is CASTTGGTQYF. CDR3 bases: TGTGCCAGCACGACGGGGGGAACGCAGTATTTT. V is TRBV6-5 and J is TRBJ2-3; 7 bases line up with TRBD2. V lost 7 bases, J lost 9 bases, and 4 bases stayed unmatched. The CDR3 has 11 amino acids. The germline V gene encodes CDR1 MNHEY and CDR2 SVGAGI.

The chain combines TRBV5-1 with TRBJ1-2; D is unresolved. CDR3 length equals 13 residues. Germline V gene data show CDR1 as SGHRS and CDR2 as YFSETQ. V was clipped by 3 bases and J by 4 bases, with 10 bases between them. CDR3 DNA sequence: TGCGCCAGCAGCTATGGAGAGGCCTATGGCTACACCTTC. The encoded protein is CASSYGEAYGYTF.

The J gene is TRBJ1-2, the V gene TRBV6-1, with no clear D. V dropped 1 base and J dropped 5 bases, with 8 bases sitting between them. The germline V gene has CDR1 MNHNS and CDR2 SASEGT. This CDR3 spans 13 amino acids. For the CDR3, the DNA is TGTGCCAGCAGTGAAGAGCGAGAGTATGGCTACACCTTC. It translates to CASSEEREYGYTF.

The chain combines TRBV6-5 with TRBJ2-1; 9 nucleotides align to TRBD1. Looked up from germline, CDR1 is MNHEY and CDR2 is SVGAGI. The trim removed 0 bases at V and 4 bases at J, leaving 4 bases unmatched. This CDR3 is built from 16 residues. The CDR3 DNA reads TGTGCCAGCAGTTACTCCGGGACAGGGACATACAATGAGCAGTTCTTC. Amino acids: CASSYSGTGTYNEQFF.

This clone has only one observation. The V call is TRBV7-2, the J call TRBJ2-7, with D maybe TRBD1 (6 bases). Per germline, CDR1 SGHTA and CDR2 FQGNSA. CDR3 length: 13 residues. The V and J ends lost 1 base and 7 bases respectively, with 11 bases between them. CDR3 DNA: TGTGCCAGCAGCTTAGGGGGGCGAAAGGAGCAGTACTTC. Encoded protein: CASSLGGRKEQYF.

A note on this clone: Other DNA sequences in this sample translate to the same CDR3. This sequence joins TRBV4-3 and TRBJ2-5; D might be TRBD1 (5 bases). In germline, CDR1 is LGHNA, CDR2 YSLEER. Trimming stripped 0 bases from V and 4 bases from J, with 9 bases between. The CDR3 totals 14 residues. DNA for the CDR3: TGCGCCAGCAGCCAAGATAGGGGTTCAGAGACCCAGTACTTC. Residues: CASSQDRGSETQYF.

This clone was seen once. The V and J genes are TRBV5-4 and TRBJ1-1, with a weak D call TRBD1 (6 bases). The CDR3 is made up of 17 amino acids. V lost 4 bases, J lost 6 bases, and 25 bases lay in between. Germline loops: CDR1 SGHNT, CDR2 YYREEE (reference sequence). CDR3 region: CASSVAPTGTVVAEAFF. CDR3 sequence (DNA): TGTGCCAGCAGCGTGGCCCCCACAGGGACGGTAGTCGCTGAAGCTTTCTTT.

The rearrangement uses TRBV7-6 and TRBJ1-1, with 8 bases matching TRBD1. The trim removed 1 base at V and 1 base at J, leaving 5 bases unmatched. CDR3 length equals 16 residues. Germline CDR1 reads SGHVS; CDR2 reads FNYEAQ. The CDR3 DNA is TGTGCCAGCAGCTTAGTCCCGACAGGGGAGAACACTGAAGCTTTCTTT. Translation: CASSLVPTGENTEAFF. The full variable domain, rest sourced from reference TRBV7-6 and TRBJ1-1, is GAGVSQSPRYKVTKRGQDVALRCDPISGHVSLYWYRQALGQGPEFLTYFNYEAQQDKSGLPNDRFSAERPEGSISTLTIQRTEQRDSAMYRCASSLVPTGENTEAFFGQGTRLTVV.

The CDR3 region is CASSSNGRGGEKLFF. The DNA of the CDR3 is TGTGCCAGCAGCTCAAACGGCAGGGGAGGGGAAAAACTGTTTTTT. The genes are TRBV7-6 and TRBJ1-4; tentative D call: TRBD1 (6 bases). V gave up 4 bases and J gave up 8 bases, with 17 bases separating them. The CDR3 sequence is 15 residues long. The V gene's germline CDR1 is SGHVS and CDR2 FNYEAQ.

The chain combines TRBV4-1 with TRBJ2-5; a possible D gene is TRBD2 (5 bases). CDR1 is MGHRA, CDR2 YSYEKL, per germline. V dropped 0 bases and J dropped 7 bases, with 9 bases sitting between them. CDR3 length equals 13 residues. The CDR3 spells CASSQDPRATQYF. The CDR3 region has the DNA TGCGCCAGCAGCCAAGATCCGAGGGCGACCCAGTACTTC.